This T cell receptor beta chain comes out of a study of T-cell reconstitution after alpha-beta-depleted transplantation in children. With respect to this clonotype: One end of the junction fails to match germline, which may point to a read error.

The CDR3 is 14 residues long. Germline CDR1 reads MNHEY; CDR2 reads SVGEGT. A library of TCRbeta sequences, prepared with unique molecular identifiers, was generated. TCRdb used MiXCR to reprocess the PCR reads, holding one entry per CDR3 protein. The table includes tens of thousands of distinct CDR3 sequences, roughly 6.6% detected once. The genes are TRBV6-2 or TRBV6-3 and TRBJ2-5, with TRBD2 matching over 9 bases. This clonotype was obtained from a human donor who donated a stem cell graft to a child with acute lymphoblastic leukemia. Source: PBMCs from the stem cell graft donor, taken from the stem cell graft. The CDR3 region is CASSLLAGKEAQYF. The CDR3 nucleotides read TGTGCCAGCAGTTTGCTAGCGGGGAAAGAGGCCCAGTACTTC.